Below, 9 T cell receptor beta chains from the same sample are listed, as sequenced in a study of shared clonotypes between healthy human individuals. CD45RO-negative cells were positively selected for CCR7, leaving out terminally differentiated effector memory CD45RA+ cells. TCRdb keeps only in-frame clones here, not all; method: immunoSEQ multiplex PCR. The data hold around 700,000 clones, with 90% to 95% observed a single time. The sample consisted of naive CD8+ T cells sorted from blood. The receptors come from a man younger than 45 in good health.

As concerns this clone: Other DNA sequences in the sample encode the same CDR3. The chain links TRBV9 to TRBJ2-3; TRBD2 aligns across 7 bases. CDR3 length: 15 amino acids. Germline CDR1 is SGDLS and CDR2 is YYNGEE. V shed 0 bases and J 4 bases; nucleotides not matched to a gene: 5. The CDR3 spells CASSVGGRAPDTQYF. The CDR3 nucleotides read TGTGCCAGCAGCGTAGGAGGGAGGGCCCCAGATACGCAGTATTTT.

On this clone itself: The conserved closing phenylalanine or tryptophan is absent in this CDR3, likely reflecting a read error. It is unclear where the CDR3 begins or ends on the DNA, so no DNA is shown, and the CDR3 is as TCRdb lists it. The V gene is TRBV23-1, the J gene TRBJ2-7; the D call TRBD2 from the table was never checked on the DNA. TRBV23-1 is an ORF; its function is uncertain. The CDR3 has 9 amino acids, counting both end residues. CDR3 sequence: CASSPCNGY.

DNA for the CDR3: TGTGCCAGCAGCTCGGTGGAGTTGAACACTGAAGCTTTCTTT. This encodes CASSSVELNTEAFF. The chain links TRBV9 to TRBJ1-1; D gene ambiguous. The CDR3 has 14 residues. Germline V gene data show CDR1 as SGDLS and CDR2 as YYNGEE. Deletions cut 4 bases from V and 0 bases from J, with 10 bases between. Looking up the rest from reference TRBV9 and TRBJ1-1 gives the full variable domain: DSGVTQTPKHLITATGQRVTLRCSPRSGDLSVYWYQQSLDQGLQFLIQYYNGEERAKGNILERFSAQQFPDLHSELNLSSLELGDSALYFCASSSVELNTEAFFGQGTRLTVV.

The genes are TRBV6-1 and TRBJ2-7; tentative D call: TRBD2 (7 bases). Looked up from germline, CDR1 is MNHNS and CDR2 is SASEGT. Trimming cost V 3 bases and J 4 bases, with 22 bases left between them. This CDR3 region has 17 residues. DNA for the CDR3: TGTGCCAGCAGTGATTTCTTGGGGGCTCTAGCGGTATACGAGCAGTACTTC. This codes for CASSDFLGALAVYEQYF.

The chain combines TRBV7-9 with TRBJ2-7; 9 nucleotides agree with TRBD2. CDR3 length: 14 amino acids. V was pared by 5 bases and J by 4 bases, with 6 bases of the junction left unmatched. CDR1 and CDR2 from the germline V gene are SEHNR and FQNEAQ (reference sequence). The CDR3 loop is CASSQATSGYEQYF. The DNA of the CDR3 is TGTGCCAGCAGCCAAGCGACTAGCGGTTACGAGCAGTACTTC.

The genes are TRBV10-1 and TRBJ2-1; no definite D call. V was shortened by 0 bases and J by 7 bases, with 19 bases between the two germline ends. Germline V lookup: CDR1 WNHNN, CDR2 SYGVQD (reference sequence). The CDR3 contains 17 residues. Written as DNA, the CDR3 is TGCGCCAGCAGTGAGTCGACCTTCTCAATGCTCGATAATGAGCAGTTCTTC. This sequence encodes CASSESTFSMLDNEQFF.

This rearrangement joins TRBV28 to TRBJ2-7, with 13 bases that match TRBD2. Germline CDR1 reads MDHEN; CDR2 reads SYDVKM. The CDR3 extends over 18 amino acids. Germline trimming cut 6 bases from V and 2 bases from J; bases unmatched to any gene: 13. CDR3 protein: CASSTRLAGGFIPYEQYF. The CDR3 DNA is TGTGCCAGCAGCACGAGACTAGCGGGAGGTTTTATTCCCTACGAGCAGTACTTC.

The CDR3 DNA is TGTGCCAGCAGTTTATCCAGTTATAGCAATCAGCCCCAGCATTTT. Translated, it gives CASSLSSYSNQPQHF. The chain couples TRBV27 to TRBJ1-5, with D uncertain. The germline V and J ends were trimmed by 0 bases and 0 bases, with 6 bases remaining between them. Germline-derived CDR1 and CDR2 are MNHEY and SMNVEV (reference sequence). The CDR3 length is 15 residues.

The chain joins TRBV28 to TRBJ2-2; TRBD1 is a possible D gene (5 bases). Germline lookup yields CDR1 MDHEN and CDR2 SYDVKM. The germline V and J ends were trimmed by 4 bases and 2 bases, with 14 bases remaining between them. This CDR3 is 16 amino acids long. The DNA for the CDR3 is TGTGCCAGCAGTTCATGGGCAGGGCTTAACACCGGGGAGCTGTTTTTT. It translates to CASSSWAGLNTGELFF.